Shown below are 26 T cell receptor beta chains from a single sample sequenced in a study of T cells in Graves' hyperthyroidism and ophthalmopathy. RNA transcripts yielded amplified TCR beta CDR3 regions. Initially, a first-round RT-PCR of the TCR CDR3 employed the HTBI primer set. TCRdb independently ran MiXCR on the multiplex PCR reads; one entry per CDR3 protein. The data show under 400,000 distinct CDR3 sequences, about 14% seen once. Sample: blood. These receptors came from a woman aged 60 to 75 with Graves' hyperthyroidism.

The rearrangement links TRBV19 to TRBJ2-7, with D maybe TRBD2 (6 bases). The CDR3 covers 15 residues. V was clipped by 1 base and J by 5 bases, with 15 bases between them. Germline V CDR1 and CDR2: LNHDA, SQIVND (reference sequence). Written as DNA, the CDR3 is TGTGCCAGTAGTATAGGGGGGGAATCCGCCCACGAGCAGTACTTC. It codes for CASSIGGESAHEQYF.

This clonotype showed up just a few times. V gene TRBV3-1 combines with J gene TRBJ2-7, with 11 bases matching TRBD2. Looked up from germline, CDR1 is LGHDT and CDR2 is YNNKEL (reference sequence). The length of the CDR3 is 15 residues. The V gene end was trimmed by 3 bases and the J gene end by 4 bases; junction bases not matched to a gene: 5. Here the CDR3 DNA reads TGTGCCAGCAGCCAGAGGGGACTAGCGGAATACGAGCAGTACTTC. Its protein product is CASSQRGLAEYEQYF.

The chain uses TRBV6-1 and TRBJ1-5; D gene ambiguous. Between the trimmed V and J ends, which lost 4 bases and 7 bases, there was a span of 8 bases. Germline CDR1 and CDR2: MNHNS and SASEGT. The CDR3 extends over 12 amino acids. The CDR3 loop reads CASSGVLQPQHF. Written as DNA, the CDR3 is TGTGCCAGCAGTGGGGTTTTGCAGCCCCAGCATTTT.

This clonotype was counted at least ten times. The gene calls are TRBV11-2 and TRBJ1-5; D call uncertain. This CDR3 has 16 amino acids. V was shortened by 5 bases and J by 1 base, with 15 bases between the two germline ends. In germline, CDR1 is SGHAT, CDR2 FQNNGV. In nucleotides, the CDR3 is TGTGCCAGCAGCCGCCTTGGGGAAGTAAGCAATCAGCCCCAGCATTTT. It yields the protein CASSRLGEVSNQPQHF.

There are a few counts of this clonotype. The chain uses TRBV7-9 and TRBJ1-2; 7 nucleotides match TRBD1. Germline CDR1 reads SEHNR; CDR2 reads FQNEAQ (reference sequence). The CDR3 loop spans 13 amino acids. Trimming cost V 5 bases and J 4 bases; bases outside gene matches: 4. CDR3 region: CASSNQGVYGYTF. The CDR3, as DNA: TGTGCCAGCAGCAACCAGGGGGTCTATGGCTACACCTTC.

The chain uses TRBV5-6 and TRBJ1-2, with D possibly TRBD1 on 5 matching bases. This CDR3 spans 15 amino acids. Trimming pared 0 bases from V and 8 bases from J, leaving 17 bases between. The germline V gene has CDR1 SGHDT and CDR2 YYEEEE. CDR3 DNA sequence: TGTGCCAGCAGCTTGGGTTCAGGGCTAAATTGGGGCTACACCTTC. It specifies CASSLGSGLNWGYTF.

This clonotype was seen at least ten times. The rearrangement uses TRBV7-9 and TRBJ2-1; 9 bases align to TRBD2. Per the germline V gene, CDR1 is SEHNR and CDR2 is FQNEAQ (reference sequence). V shed 4 bases and J 7 bases; nucleotides not matched to a gene: 8. The CDR3 contains 15 residues. The CDR3 is CASSSIAGVENEQFF. The CDR3 DNA follows: TGTGCCAGCAGCTCTATAGCGGGAGTCGAAAATGAGCAGTTCTTC.

The V gene is TRBV20-1, the J gene TRBJ2-1; a weak D match, TRBD2 (6 bases). The germline V gene encodes CDR1 DFQATT and CDR2 SNEGSKA (reference sequence). The V end lost 1 base, the J end lost 4 bases, and 14 bases lay between the germline ends. CDR3 length: 15 amino acids. The CDR3 region has the DNA TGCAGTGCTAGAGGGGGTGTGGCGGGATACAATGAGCAGTTCTTC. Its translation: CSARGGVAGYNEQFF.

The CDR3 bases are TGTGCCAGCAGCTTAGCCCCGGGACTAGCTTCGTATTACGCAGATACGCAGTATTTT. Protein sequence: CASSLAPGLASYYADTQYF. V is TRBV11-2 and J is TRBJ2-3, with TRBD2 identical over 9 bases. Looked up from germline, CDR1 is SGHAT and CDR2 is FQNNGV. Trimming cost V 1 base and J 4 bases; bases outside gene matches: 15. CDR3 length equals 19 residues.

The count of this clonotype is one. The rearrangement uses TRBV18 and TRBJ2-3; either TRBD1 or TRBD2 may supply D (5 bases each). This CDR3 has 19 amino acids. Germline CDR1 is KGHSH and CDR2 is LQKENI. The ends were cut back, 3 bases at V and 0 bases at J, with 22 bases in the middle. CDR3 nucleotides: TGTGCCAGCTCACCCTTGCAGGTCTGGGACGATAAGAGCACAGATACGCAGTATTTT. It translates to CASSPLQVWDDKSTDTQYF.

This clonotype was found many times. The CDR3 spells CASSENGGRDTEAFF. For the CDR3, the DNA is TGTGCCAGCAGTGAAAATGGGGGTAGGGACACTGAAGCTTTCTTT. The chain recombines TRBV2 with TRBJ1-1, with D tentatively TRBD1 (5 bases). V was trimmed by 2 bases and J by 3 bases, leaving 13 bases between them. The CDR3 is 15 amino acids. CDR1 and CDR2 from the germline V gene are SNHLY and FYNNEI.

The chain joins TRBV6-1 to TRBJ2-2, with 12 bases identical to TRBD2. The length of the CDR3 is 15 residues. Trimming took 3 bases from V and 7 from J; bases not matched to a gene: 3. Germline CDR1 and CDR2: MNHNS and SASEGT. The CDR3 is CASSELAGGVGELFF. For the CDR3, the DNA is TGTGCCAGCAGTGAGCTAGCGGGAGGGGTCGGGGAGCTGTTTTTT.

This clonotype turned up a few times. This sequence joins TRBV19 and TRBJ2-3, with D perhaps TRBD1 or TRBD2 (5 bases each). Germline CDR1 LNHDA, CDR2 SQIVND (reference sequence). The CDR3 consists of 16 residues. The germline V and J ends were trimmed by 9 bases and 3 bases, with 22 bases remaining between them. The CDR3 here is CASSLEGRSTTDTQYF. The CDR3 region has the DNA TGTGCCAGCTCCCTTGAGGGGCGTAGCACGACAGATACGCAGTATTTT.

This clonotype turned up a few times. The V and J genes are TRBV7-2 and TRBJ1-6, with TRBD1 as a possible D gene (5 bases). CDR1 is SGHTA and CDR2 is FQGNSA in the germline V gene. CDR3 length: 13 amino acids. Between the trimmed V and J ends, which lost 8 bases and 4 bases, there was a span of 9 bases. The CDR3: CASGPGYNSPLHF. The CDR3 DNA reads as TGTGCCAGCGGACCAGGGTATAATTCACCCCTCCACTTT.

This chain connects TRBV27 to TRBJ2-7; 16 nucleotides line up with TRBD2. Germline lookup yields CDR1 MNHEY and CDR2 SMNVEV (reference sequence). The CDR3 is made up of 16 amino acids. The ends lost 7 bases at V and 2 bases at J; junction bases unmatched: 5. The CDR3 DNA sequence: TGTGCCAGCAAACCGGGACTAGCGGGAGGGACCTACGAGCAGTACTTC. This encodes CASKPGLAGGTYEQYF.

This clonotype was recorded many times. V usage is TRBV20-1 and J usage is TRBJ1-4, with 11 positions matching TRBD1. This CDR3 comprises 14 residues. Trimming at V came to 5 bases and at J to 8 bases, leaving 7 bases not matched to a gene. Germline-derived CDR1 and CDR2 are DFQATT and SNEGSKA (reference sequence). CDR3 nucleotides: TGCAGTGCTCGTGGAGGGACAGGGGGGGAAAAACTGTTTTTT. Its translation is CSARGGTGGEKLFF.

This clonotype was seen repeatedly, ten times or more. CDR3 nucleotide sequence: TGTGCCAGCAGCCAAGTGGCCTGGCCCTACGAGCAGTACTTC. It yields the protein CASSQVAWPYEQYF. This rearrangement joins TRBV14 to TRBJ2-7; D remains ambiguous. The CDR3 sequence is 14 residues long. From germline, CDR1 is SGHDN and CDR2 FVKESK. The V gene lost 1 base and the J gene lost 2 bases, with 9 bases spanning the gap.

The gene calls are TRBV3-1 and TRBJ2-5; D gene uncertain. V was clipped by 4 bases and J by 3 bases, with 12 bases between them. Germline CDR1 reads LGHDT; CDR2 reads YNNKEL (reference sequence). This CDR3 contains 14 residues. The CDR3 loop reads CASSPNLGKETQYF. For the CDR3, the DNA is TGTGCCAGCAGCCCGAATTTGGGAAAAGAGACCCAGTACTTC.

Ten or more counts support this clonotype. The chain combines TRBV11-2 with TRBJ2-1; a possible D gene is TRBD2 (6 bases). This CDR3 comprises 13 residues. Deletions cut 6 bases from V and 4 bases from J, with 10 bases between. Germline V gives CDR1 SGHAT, CDR2 FQNNGV. CDR3 nucleotides: TGTGCCAGCAGGATGGCGGGATACAATGAGCAGTTCTTC. It codes for CASRMAGYNEQFF.

This clonotype was recorded at least ten times. The chain uses TRBV11-2 and TRBJ1-1; the D is unclear. This CDR3 is built from 13 residues. CDR1 SGHAT and CDR2 FQNNGV come from the germline V gene. V was clipped by 1 base and J by 11 bases, with 14 bases between them. This chain's CDR3 is CASSLGGPVRAFF. CDR3 DNA sequence: TGTGCCAGCAGCTTAGGCGGTCCCGTGCGGGCTTTCTTT.

As concerns this clonotype: One base away lies a much larger clone, so this may be a sequencing read error. This CDR3 fails to terminate in the conserved phenylalanine or tryptophan, so it likely reflects a read error. The V and J genes are TRBV20-1 and TRBJ2-2; the match to TRBD2 covers 8 bases. CDR1 and CDR2 from the germline V gene are DFQATT and SNEGSKA (reference sequence). The V and J ends lost 1 base and 5 bases, in that order; junction bases with no gene match: 15. The CDR3 loop spans 18 amino acids. The CDR3 loop reads CSARGPGVRTSTTGELFL. Here the CDR3 DNA reads TGCAGTGCTAGAGGGCCTGGGGTCCGGACTAGCACAACCGGGGAGCTGTTTCTT.

This clonotype was seen ten or more times. The chain couples TRBV7-9 to TRBJ2-7; D possibly corresponds to TRBD1 (5 bases). V was pared by 4 bases and J by 1 base, with 14 bases between. This CDR3 has 15 amino acids. Germline-derived CDR1 and CDR2 are SEHNR and FQNEAQ (reference sequence). The CDR3 sequence: CASSSFPQGSYEQYF. DNA for the CDR3: TGTGCCAGCAGCTCATTCCCCCAGGGTTCCTACGAGCAGTACTTC.

Only a few counts were recorded for this clonotype. The CDR3 coding sequence is TGTGCCAGCACCCAGGACTACACCGGGGAGCTGTTTTTT. Its protein is CASTQDYTGELFF. The gene calls are TRBV6-1 and TRBJ2-2; D is perhaps TRBD2 (5 bases). Germline CDR1 reads MNHNS; CDR2 reads SASEGT. This CDR3 has 13 amino acids. The germline V and J ends were trimmed by 7 bases and 3 bases, with 9 bases remaining between them.

This clonotype showed up many times. V and J are TRBV7-8 and TRBJ1-5, with 8 bases that match TRBD1. Trimming cost V 0 bases and J 3 bases; bases outside gene matches: 7. This CDR3 region has 17 residues. Germline CDR1 is SGHVS and CDR2 is FQNEAQ. DNA for the CDR3: TGTGCCAGCAGCTTAGCGTGGACAGGGCCCACCAATCAGCCCCAGCATTTT. This codes for CASSLAWTGPTNQPQHF.

This clonotype was seen ten or more times. The CDR3 is CASSVGAGGAYEQYF. For the CDR3, the DNA is TGTGCCAGCAGCGTAGGGGCAGGGGGCGCTTACGAGCAGTACTTC. The rearrangement uses TRBV7-8 and TRBJ2-7, with 8 bases aligning to TRBD1. Trimming took 5 bases from V and 4 from J; bases not matched to a gene: 10. Germline CDR1 and CDR2: SGHVS and FQNEAQ. The CDR3 runs to 15 residues.

In its sample, this clonotype was seen a few times. The rearrangement uses TRBV12-3 or TRBV12-4 and TRBJ1-5; D might be TRBD1 (5 bases). Between the trimmed V and J ends, which lost 6 bases and 0 bases, there was a span of 12 bases. This CDR3 contains 15 residues. The CDR3 is CASRPSRVSNQPQHF. The CDR3 DNA follows: TGTGCCAGCAGACCCTCCAGGGTTAGCAATCAGCCCCAGCATTTT.